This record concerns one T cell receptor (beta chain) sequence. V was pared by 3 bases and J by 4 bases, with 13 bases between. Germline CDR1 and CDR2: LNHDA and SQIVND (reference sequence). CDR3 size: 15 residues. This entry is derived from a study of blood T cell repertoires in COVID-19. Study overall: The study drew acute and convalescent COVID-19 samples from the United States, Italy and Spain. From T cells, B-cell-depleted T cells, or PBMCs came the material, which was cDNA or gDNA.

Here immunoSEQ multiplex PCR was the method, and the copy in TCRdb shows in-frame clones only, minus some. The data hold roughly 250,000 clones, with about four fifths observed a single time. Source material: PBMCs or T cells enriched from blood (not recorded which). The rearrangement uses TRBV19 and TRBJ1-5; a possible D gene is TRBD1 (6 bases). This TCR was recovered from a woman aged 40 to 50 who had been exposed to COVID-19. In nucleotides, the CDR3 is TGTGCCAGTAGTATGGACAGTACCTTGAATCAGCCCCAGCATTTT. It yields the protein CASSMDSTLNQPQHF.